The source of this T cell receptor (beta chain) is a study of T-cell memory formation after mild COVID-19 (dated by TCRdb to the early 2020s). About the full investigation: Most TCR sequence clusters were specific to one of the two donors. Longitudinal TCRalpha and TCRbeta repertoire sequencing tracked T-cell clones expanding and contracting after mild COVID-19 in a couple of donors. Two young, previously healthy adult volunteers, one female and one male, were included in the cohort.

For sequencing, an Illumina NovaSeq 6000 was employed. TCRalpha and TCRbeta cDNA libraries were built by 5'RACE with constant-segment primers, adding sample barcodes and unique molecular identifiers. RNA was extracted from every sample with Trizol reagent. Libraries were amplified in two PCR steps, with a second sample barcode and Illumina TruSeq adapters added in the second step. Libraries were sequenced on an Illumina NovaSeq with 2 x 150 bp paired-end reads. The authors processed their data as follows. The reads were demultiplexed and collapsed into UMI-guided consensus sequences using migec v1.2.7. With mixcr v2.1.11, UMI consensuses were aligned to TRA and TRB V and J templates and assembled into clonotypes. A clonotype was counted as expanded or contracted only if both edgeR and NoisET called the change significant, with noise models trained on biological replicates. For edgeR calls, the thresholds were a false discovery rate-adjusted p below 0.01 and a log2 fold-change of 1. As an exploratory analysis of dynamics, PCA with hierarchical clustering was applied to max-normalized trajectories of the 1000 most abundant clonotypes. Each responding clone was given a CD4 or CD8 phenotype based on the CD4+ and CD8+ repertoires, which had been sequenced separately. Starting from the raw public reads, TCRdb applied fastp trimming at Q25, assembled clones with MiXCR and retained in-frame beta chains. For every CDR3 protein sequence, its rows merge into one entry that carries the most common genes and DNA. For this entry, the V and J calls and clone size follow TCRdb and not the study's own pipeline. Within this sample are roughly 480,000 distinct CDR3 sequences, with roughly 23% of them counted one time only. Jointly, the top ten make up roughly an eighth of the sample.

This clonotype has more than one count but fewer than ten. Its antigen remains undetermined. No base quality information exists; no much larger clone differs at one position. Ficoll-Paque density gradient centrifugation was used to isolate PBMCs. CDR1 SGHTA and CDR2 FQGNSA were looked up in the germline V gene. V and J are trimmed by 5 bases and 7 bases, and the gene matches miss 8 bases of the junction. The CDR3 spans 15 residues, from the cysteine through the phenylalanine. Only CDR3 DNA remains: 45 bases, in frame from the first base. Broader findings and caveats from the paper: The second-wave clones that peaked on day 37 were not confirmed to be SARS-CoV-2 specific. Contracting CD4+ clones turned up mainly in the CM and EM memory subsets, whereas EMRA was where CD8+ clones were enriched. Clones that contracted from day 15 to 85 showed balanced CD4/CD8 phenotypes, whereas a second wave of clones that expanded from day 15 to 37 leaned towards CD4+. Only two mild cases were covered by the study, and larger cohorts that include severe cases with pre-infection samples were considered necessary. The detection of some responding clones in pre-infection memory suggests that pre-existing cross-reactive memory T cells joined the SARS-CoV-2 response.

The clonotype was recovered from an adult woman who had mild COVID-19 (a few samples of this study predate the infection). The sample titles of this study are shuffled in the database, so cell type and time point are left out; the donor was told from shared clones. The sequencing input was PBMCs or a T cell subset sorted from them (not recorded which). Recombination connected TRBV7-2 to TRBJ2-4; 10 middle bases align to TRBD2. At the DNA level, the sequence is TGTGCCAGCAGCCCTAGCGGGAGTATAATTAACATTCAGTACTTC. It encodes CASSPSGSIINIQYF.